The 9 T cell receptor beta chains below were found in one sample sequenced in a study of OX40 agonist ivuxolimab in advanced cancers. The repertoire was sequenced with immunoSEQ multiplex PCR; TCRdb's copy has only in-frame clones and lacks some. This sample carries tens of thousands of clones, around 80% of them seen once, and the ten largest clones take roughly 19%. The specimen was CD4+ or CD8+ T cells sorted from blood, collected in a trial of the OX40 agonist ivuxolimab. The source is an adult with an advanced solid tumor such as melanoma, head and neck, liver or kidney cancer.

CDR3 region: CASSVEWGRKLFF. CDR3 DNA sequence: TGTGCCAGCAGCGTAGAATGGGGGCGTAAGCTGTTTTTT. This chain connects TRBV9 to TRBJ2-2; tentative D call: TRBD1 (6 bases). This CDR3 is built from 13 residues. Germline-derived CDR1 and CDR2 are SGDLS and YYNGEE. V was trimmed by 0 bases and J by 12 bases, leaving 12 bases between them.

This clone was observed a handful of times. The rearrangement uses TRBV27 and TRBJ2-6; TRBD1 agrees at 10 bases. The ends lost 2 bases at V and 2 bases at J; junction bases unmatched: 0. The CDR3 is 16 amino acids. The germline CDR1 and CDR2 sequences are MNHEY and SMNVEV (reference sequence). CDR3 loop: CASSLGTGAGANVLTF. CDR3 sequence (DNA): TGTGCCAGCAGTTTAGGGACAGGGGCTGGGGCCAACGTCCTGACTTTC. Combining the CDR3 with reference TRBV27 and TRBJ2-6 gives the whole variable domain EAQVTQNPRYLITVTGKKLTVTCSQNMNHEYMSWYRQDPGLGLRQIYYSMNVEVTDKGDVPEGYKVSRKEKRNFPLILESPSPNQTSLYFCASSLGTGAGANVLTFGAGSRLTVL.

V and J are TRBV25-1 and TRBJ1-2, with TRBD1 identical over 7 bases. The CDR3 has 14 amino acids. Per germline, CDR1 MGHDK and CDR2 SYGVNS. Germline trimming cut 2 bases from V and 5 bases from J; bases unmatched to any gene: 5. The CDR3 DNA reads TGTGCCAGCAGTGAACCGGGACAGCAATATGGCTACACCTTC. This sequence encodes CASSEPGQQYGYTF.

The CDR3 here is CASSPGQGDQPQHF. In DNA form, the CDR3 reads TGTGCCAGCTCACCCGGACAGGGAGATCAGCCCCAGCATTTT. The J gene is TRBJ1-5, the V gene TRBV18, with TRBD1 identical over 8 bases. Trimming at V came to 3 bases and at J to 5 bases, leaving 3 bases not matched to a gene. The CDR3 extends over 14 amino acids. CDR1 and CDR2 (germline): KGHSH, LQKENI.

The chain recombines TRBV5-1 with TRBJ2-7; 12 nucleotides line up with TRBD2. CDR1 is SGHRS, CDR2 YFSETQ, per germline. J was trimmed by 4 bases and V by 5 bases; bases with no gene match: 4. The CDR3 is made up of 14 amino acids. The CDR3 DNA is TGCGCCAGCAGTTCCGGGACTAGCGGGTACGAGCAGTACTTC. This sequence encodes CASSSGTSGYEQYF.

The chain couples TRBV6-5 to TRBJ1-1; a weak D match, TRBD1 (5 bases). V shed 0 bases and J shed 1 base, with 9 bases lying between them. CDR1 and CDR2 from the germline V gene are MNHEY and SVGAGI. The CDR3 is 15 residues long. CDR3 sequence: CASSYSRGTNTEAFF. The CDR3 DNA sequence: TGTGCCAGCAGTTACTCGCGGGGCACGAACACTGAAGCTTTCTTT.

This chain joins TRBV23-1 and TRBJ2-7, with 7 bases identical to TRBD1. TRBV23-1 is an ORF for which the function is uncertain. The V and J ends lost 5 bases and 12 bases, in that order; junction bases with no gene match: 4. The CDR3 is 10 residues long. In DNA, the CDR3 is TGCGCCAGCAGTGACAGGGAAAGGTACGTC. Its translation: CASSDRERYV.

This clone was counted many times. V gene TRBV6-6 combines with J gene TRBJ1-1, with 7 bases aligning to TRBD1. J gave up 5 bases and V 10 bases, and 13 bases lay outside the gene matches. The CDR3 sequence is 14 residues long. Germline V gene sequence: CDR1 MNHNY, CDR2 SVGAGI (reference sequence). CDR3 DNA sequence: TGTGCCACCAGAACGACAGGGCGTGTGACTGAAGCTTTCTTT. This sequence encodes CATRTTGRVTEAFF.

This clone came up a few times. V gene TRBV5-4 combines with J gene TRBJ1-6; the D gene is possibly TRBD1 (5 bases). Germline assignment: CDR1 SGHNT and CDR2 YYREEE (reference sequence). The CDR3 is 16 amino acids. Trimming removed 1 base from V and 9 bases from J, with 17 bases in between. In nucleotides, the CDR3 is TGTGCCAGCAGCTTGAGGCAGGGTAGGGTCATTTCACCCCTCCACTTT. Its translation is CASSLRQGRVISPLHF.